Detailed here is one TCR beta chain. Its antigen is currently unknown. The sample is drawn from a study of OX40 agonist ivuxolimab in advanced cancers. Assay: immunoSEQ multiplex PCR; the TCRdb copy retains only in-frame clones and omits some. The sample has about 62,000 clones; more than 85% are singletons. J lost 4 bases, V lost 2 bases, and 6 bases had no gene match. This CDR3 contains 16 residues. CDR1 is SGHNT, CDR2 YYREEE, per germline (reference sequence). General study findings and limits: At 0.1 to 3.0 mg/kg, clonal expansion of CD4+ and CD8+ blood T cells had occurred by week 6. Low normalized T-cell clonal expansion was additionally recorded for some nonresponders. In general, CD8+ T cells held more expanded clones than CD4+ did, on average. Some of the lowest clonal expansion was seen in partial responders at 0.1-3.0 mg/kg.

The source is an adult with an advanced solid tumor such as melanoma, head and neck, liver or kidney cancer. The sequencing used CD4+ or CD8+ T cells sorted from blood, collected in a trial of the OX40 agonist ivuxolimab. The V and J genes are TRBV5-4 and TRBJ2-3, with TRBD1 identical over 11 bases. CDR3 in DNA: TGTGCCAGCAGCTTACCCGGGACAGGGGGTTCAGATACGCAGTATTTT. Protein sequence: CASSLPGTGGSDTQYF.